This record concerns one TCR beta chain sequence. Losses at the gene ends were 6 bases for V and 5 bases for J; bases not matched to a gene: 5. The CDR3 extends over 13 amino acids. CDR1 is MNHEY, CDR2 SVGAGI, per germline. Here immunoSEQ multiplex PCR was the method, and the copy in TCRdb shows in-frame clones only, minus some. This table has some 80,000 clones, about 92% appearing once. The entry originates in a study of technical replicates of blood from several donors. This chain uses TRBV6-5 with TRBJ2-5, with 8 bases that match TRBD1. This clonotype was obtained from a human donor in good health. The sequenced material came from T cells isolated from PBMCs. The CDR3 reads CASRGQVFETQYF. CDR3 DNA: TGTGCCAGCAGGGGACAGGTGTTTGAGACCCAGTACTTC.